This TCR beta chain was captured in a study of blood T cell repertoires in COVID-19. The germline gives CDR1 SGHVS, CDR2 FNYEAQ. Germline trimming cut 5 bases from V and 13 bases from J; bases unmatched to any gene: 8. The CDR3 extends over 13 amino acids. Seattle cases were enrolled at active infection and followed longitudinally. In the original workflow: Amplification with reference gene primers provided the estimates of nucleated cell counts. Using immunoSEQ multiplex PCR, the repertoire was profiled, and TCRdb retains in-frame clones only, with some absent. V and J calls and clone size are those listed in that table; D and trimming were worked out from the DNA. This sample has about 300,000 clones, with over 85% found just once.

The sequence derives from a woman in her 30s with COVID-19, enrolled during active disease. This sequence joins TRBV7-6 and TRBJ1-3; 10 nucleotides agree with TRBD1. Sequenced sample: peripheral blood. CDR3 sequence: CASSPNRDRGIYF. The CDR3 nucleotides read TGTGCCAGCAGCCCAAACCGGGACAGGGGAATATATTTT.